Presented here are 18 T cell receptor beta chains from one specimen sequenced in a study of cytotoxic CD8 clonotypes in ibrutinib-treated CLL. TCRdb's table, derived via immunoSEQ multiplex PCR, lists solely in-frame clones and lacks some. Found here are about 19,000 clones, over 70% of them singletons; the top ten hold roughly 6%. The sequences come from PBMCs, collected before ibrutinib treatment. Receptor source: a human donor with chronic lymphocytic leukemia.

This chain joins TRBV2 and TRBJ2-7; 8 bases are a match to TRBD1. In germline, CDR1 is SNHLY, CDR2 FYNNEI. V dropped 7 bases and J dropped 3; count of bases not matched to a gene: 5. The CDR3 is 13 amino acids. CDR3 DNA: TGTGCCAGCACCCCGGGACAGGACTACGAGCAGTACTTC. Its protein is CASTPGQDYEQYF.

The chain uses TRBV18 and TRBJ2-6; 10 nucleotides agree with TRBD1. From germline, CDR1 is KGHSH and CDR2 LQKENI. CDR3 length equals 18 residues. V shed 3 bases and J 2 bases; nucleotides not matched to a gene: 7. CDR3 bases: TGTGCCAGCTCACCGGGACAGGGGAGGTTCACTGGGGCCAACGTCCTGACTTTC. As protein: CASSPGQGRFTGANVLTF. Complete variable domain (other parts from reference TRBV18 and TRBJ2-6): NAGVMQNPRHLVRRRGQEARLRCSPMKGHSHVYWYRQLPEEGLKFMVYLQKENIIDESGMPKERFSAEFPKEGPSILRIQQVVRGDSAAYFCASSPGQGRFTGANVLTFGAGSRLTVL.

The rearrangement links TRBV5-1 to TRBJ2-7; 7 bases map to TRBD1. The CDR3 has 18 residues. The V gene's germline CDR1 is SGHRS and CDR2 YFSETQ. V dropped 0 bases and J dropped 0; count of bases not matched to a gene: 12. CDR3 sequence (DNA): TGCGCCAGCAGCTTGGGGGGACCCAAACAGGGGCCCTCCTACGAGCAGTACTTC. It codes for CASSLGGPKQGPSYEQYF. Filled out from reference TRBV5-1 and TRBJ2-7, the complete variable domain reads KAGVTQTPRYLIKTRGQQVTLSCSPISGHRSVSWYQQTPGQGLQFLFEYFSETQRNKGNFPGRFSGRQFSNSRSEMNVSTLELGDSALYLCASSLGGPKQGPSYEQYFGPGTRLTVT.

The chain is built from TRBV10-2 and TRBJ1-2; D is ambiguous. Germline lookup yields CDR1 WSHSY and CDR2 SAAADI. The CDR3 runs 16 residues. The V gene lost 2 bases and the J gene lost 0 bases, with 13 bases spanning the gap. The CDR3 DNA is TGCGCCAGCAGTGAGATAGGCGCCCTTTCTAACTATGGCTACACCTTC. Encoded protein: CASSEIGALSNYGYTF.

The chain recombines TRBV14 with TRBJ2-3, with TRBD2 identical over 9 bases. After removal of 5 bases from V and 7 bases from J, the junction contained 10 bases not matched to a gene. Per the germline V gene, CDR1 is SGHDN and CDR2 is FVKESK. The CDR3 has 15 amino acids. The CDR3 coding sequence is TGTGCCAGCAGCTGGGCGGGGGGGCCTCTAAATACGCAGTATTTT. Encoded protein: CASSWAGGPLNTQYF.

The chain recombines TRBV5-5 with TRBJ2-7; 7 bases map to TRBD1. CDR3 length: 15 residues. Trimming removed 0 bases from V and 5 bases from J; junction bases left unmatched: 8. Per germline, CDR1 SGHKS and CDR2 YYEKEE (reference sequence). This CDR3 reads CASSLVVWQGDEQYF. CDR3 coding DNA: TGTGCCAGCAGCTTGGTCGTGTGGCAGGGGGACGAGCAGTACTTC.

The gene calls are TRBV9 and TRBJ2-5; D perhaps matches TRBD2 (6 bases). The CDR3 contains 15 residues. Trimming took 3 bases from V and 5 from J, leaving 17 bases between them. Germline V lookup: CDR1 SGDLS, CDR2 YYNGEE. This CDR3 is CASSADGTQRETQYF. CDR3 in DNA: TGTGCCAGCAGCGCGGACGGGACTCAAAGGGAGACCCAGTACTTC.

The V gene is TRBV10-3, the J gene TRBJ1-1; D uncertain. V was clipped by 4 bases and J by 0 bases, with 3 bases between them. Germline V gene sequence: CDR1 ENHRY, CDR2 SYGVKD. This CDR3 is built from 12 residues. This CDR3 is CAISALNTEAFF. The CDR3 DNA reads TGTGCCATCAGTGCCTTGAACACTGAAGCTTTCTTT.

The V and J genes are TRBV6-5 and TRBJ2-7; tentative D call: TRBD1 (5 bases). Germline V CDR1 and CDR2: MNHEY, SVGAGI. This CDR3 contains 14 residues. The V and J ends lost 2 bases and 9 bases respectively, with 17 bases between them. The CDR3 loop is CASSYQDRSKGQYF. The CDR3 DNA reads as TGTGCCAGCAGTTACCAAGACAGAAGCAAGGGGCAGTACTTC.

The chain joins TRBV5-8 to TRBJ1-5; 9 nucleotides match TRBD1. The CDR3 covers 17 residues. The germline V gene encodes CDR1 SGHTS and CDR2 YDEGEE. J was trimmed by 2 bases and V by 1 base; bases with no gene match: 7. The CDR3 DNA reads TGTGCCAGCAGCTTGATACAGGGGGCGCGGGGCAATCAGCCCCAGCATTTT. Protein: CASSLIQGARGNQPQHF. The whole variable domain, remainder taken from reference TRBV5-8 and TRBJ1-5, is EAGVTQSPTHLIKTRGQQATLRCSPISGHTSVYWYQQALGLGLQFLLWYDEGEERNRGNFPPRFSGRQFPNYSSELNVNALELEDSALYLCASSLIQGARGNQPQHFGDGTRLSIL.

This chain uses TRBV10-3 with TRBJ1-1, with unresolved D. Germline V CDR1 and CDR2: ENHRY, SYGVKD. Trimming cost V 0 bases and J 9 bases, with 14 bases left between them. CDR3 length: 14 residues. The DNA of the CDR3 is TGTGCCATCAGTGAGTCGGGAAAAGACCGGCAAGCTTTCTTT. Protein: CAISESGKDRQAFF.

The rearrangement joins TRBV30 to TRBJ2-5; D unresolved. CDR3 size: 12 residues. Germline CDR1 is GTSNPN and CDR2 is SVGIG (reference sequence). V was clipped by 2 bases and J by 3 bases, with 7 bases between them. DNA for the CDR3: TGTGCCTGGAGTCCCAGCGAAGAGACCCAGTACTTC. Protein: CAWSPSEETQYF.

This sequence joins TRBV10-2 and TRBJ2-7, with a possible D match to TRBD2 (5 bases). This CDR3 is built from 16 residues. V was cut by 3 bases and J by 0 bases, with 15 bases left in between. Germline CDR1 reads WSHSY; CDR2 reads SAAADI. CDR3 in amino acids: CASSDLSGGSSYEQYF. The DNA of the CDR3 is TGCGCCAGCAGTGATTTAAGCGGCGGTAGCTCCTACGAGCAGTACTTC.

This chain uses TRBV28 with TRBJ2-7, with D perhaps TRBD1 or TRBD2 (5 bases each). CDR3 length equals 15 residues. Trimming cost V 4 bases and J 2 bases, with 15 bases left between them. CDR1 is MDHEN, CDR2 SYDVKM, per germline. This chain's CDR3 is CASSSPGRTAYEQYF. CDR3 bases: TGTGCCAGCAGTTCCCCGGGACGTACGGCCTACGAGCAGTACTTC.

The chain has TRBV19 and TRBJ2-7; D unclear. The germline CDR1 and CDR2 sequences are LNHDA and SQIVND (reference sequence). V was trimmed by 5 bases and J by 0 bases, leaving 17 bases between them. The CDR3 runs to 16 residues. CDR3 in amino acids: CASSLGPINPSYEQYF. In nucleotides, the CDR3 is TGTGCCAGTAGTCTCGGGCCGATCAACCCCTCCTACGAGCAGTACTTC. Variable domain in full (rest from reference TRBV19 and TRBJ2-7): DGGITQSPKYLFRKEGQNVTLSCEQNLNHDAMYWYRQDPGQGLRLIYYSQIVNDFQKGDIAEGYSVSREKKESFPLTVTSAQKNPTAFYLCASSLGPINPSYEQYFGPGTRLTVT.

V usage is TRBV4-2 and J usage is TRBJ2-7, with D possibly TRBD1 on 6 matching bases. Germline CDR1 is LGHNA and CDR2 is YNFKEQ. The CDR3 spans 15 residues. Trimming removed 0 bases from V and 5 bases from J, with 14 bases in between. CDR3 DNA: TGTGCCAGCAGCCAAGATCAGGGGAAGGCGGACGAGCAGTACTTC. Translating it yields CASSQDQGKADEQYF.

This clone was detected only a few times. The genes are TRBV6-1 and TRBJ2-3; perhaps TRBD1 as D (6 bases). Germline-derived CDR1 and CDR2 are MNHNS and SASEGT. This CDR3 is built from 12 residues. V lost 6 bases and J 6 bases, leaving 10 bases between the germline ends. The CDR3 sequence: CASSVTGDTQYF. DNA for the CDR3: TGTGCCAGCAGCGTCACAGGGGATACGCAGTATTTT.

V usage is TRBV15 and J usage is TRBJ1-1, with D perhaps TRBD1 (6 bases). Trimming left V 3 bases short and J 5 bases short, with 16 bases between. Germline loops: CDR1 LNHNV, CDR2 YYDKDF (reference sequence). This CDR3 is 15 amino acids long. CDR3 nucleotides: TGTGCCACCAGCAGGGGACTACAGGGAATGACTGAAGCTTTCTTT. Amino acids: CATSRGLQGMTEAFF.